These 24 T cell receptor beta chains were all obtained from the same sample, sequenced in a study of blood T cells in healthy people across ages. Combining a sample-barcoded 5' primer with a J-beta primer mix, a second PCR ran for roughly 7 to 11 cycles. TCRdb itself ran the 5' RACE reads through MiXCR, one entry per CDR3 protein. The data contain approximately 800,000 distinct CDR3 sequences, around 50% of them seen just once; the ten biggest clones take up roughly 25%. The sample consisted of blood. These receptors all come from a middle-aged man in good health.

The V gene is TRBV7-2, the J gene TRBJ2-3; the match to TRBD2 covers 10 bases. The CDR3 contains 17 residues. J lost 0 bases, V lost 4 bases, and 7 bases had no gene match. The germline V gene has CDR1 SGHTA and CDR2 FQGNSA. CDR3 sequence (DNA): TGTGCCAGCAGCTCTAGCGGGGGCGGACTAAGCACAGATACGCAGTATTTT. Translation gives CASSSSGGGLSTDTQYF.

V gene TRBV6-1 combines with J gene TRBJ2-4, with D possibly being TRBD1 or TRBD2 (5 bases each). The CDR3 has 15 amino acids. Between the trimmed V and J ends, which lost 2 bases and 3 bases, there was a span of 11 bases. The germline CDR1 and CDR2 sequences are MNHNS and SASEGT. Here the CDR3 DNA reads TGTGCCAGCAGTGAACGGGACGACGACAAAAACATTCAGTACTTC. This sequence encodes CASSERDDDKNIQYF.

The chain carries TRBV10-3 and TRBJ1-6; TRBD1 might be the D (5 bases). Germline V CDR1 and CDR2: ENHRY, SYGVKD. The CDR3 consists of 14 residues. V lost 7 bases, J lost 8 bases, and 15 bases lay in between. The DNA of the CDR3 is TGTGCCATCATACCGACCGGGGGTGATTCACCCCTCCACTTT. It yields the protein CAIIPTGGDSPLHF.

This clonotype has a handful of counts. J is TRBJ1-5 and V is TRBV6-2 or TRBV6-3; D gene uncertain. The CDR3 extends over 13 amino acids. From germline, CDR1 is MNHEY and CDR2 SVGEGT. Deletions cut 2 bases from V and 7 bases from J, with 9 bases between. The CDR3 region is CASSYEVQQPQHF. The CDR3, as DNA: TGTGCCAGCAGTTACGAGGTACAGCAGCCCCAGCATTTT.

The chain carries TRBV2 and TRBJ2-4; D may be TRBD2 (6 bases). V was clipped by 5 bases and J by 1 base, with 24 bases between them. The CDR3 consists of 19 residues. Germline CDR1 is SNHLY and CDR2 is FYNNEI. The CDR3: CASSRLGPHEDIAKNIQYF. The DNA for the CDR3 is TGTGCCAGCAGTCGACTAGGGCCCCACGAGGATATTGCCAAAAACATTCAGTACTTC.

This clonotype has a handful of counts. This chain connects TRBV9 to TRBJ1-2, with D hard to call. This CDR3 contains 15 residues. Looked up from germline, CDR1 is SGDLS and CDR2 is YYNGEE. V dropped 2 bases and J dropped 0 bases, with 11 bases sitting between them. The CDR3 here is CASSVSGKSNYGYTF. In DNA, the CDR3 is TGTGCCAGCAGCGTGTCCGGAAAGTCTAACTATGGCTACACCTTC.

This rearrangement joins TRBV9 to TRBJ2-2, with TRBD2 matching 9 bases. CDR3 length: 17 residues. Germline CDR1 and CDR2: SGDLS and YYNGEE. J was trimmed by 0 bases and V by 2 bases; bases with no gene match: 5. DNA of the CDR3: TGTGCCAGCAGCGTCGTCTCTAGCGGGGCGAACACCGGGGAGCTGTTTTTT. Translating it yields CASSVVSSGANTGELFF. Supplemented by reference TRBV9 and TRBJ2-2, the full variable domain reads DSGVTQTPKHLITATGQRVTLRCSPRSGDLSVYWYQQSLDQGLQFLIQYYNGEERAKGNILERFSAQQFPDLHSELNLSSLELGDSALYFCASSVVSSGANTGELFFGEGSRLTVL.

The chain recombines TRBV6-2 or TRBV6-3 with TRBJ2-5, with 7 bases matching TRBD1. Germline CDR1 and CDR2: MNHEY and SVGEGT. V lost 2 bases to trimming and J lost 0 bases; unmatched junction nucleotides: 6. The CDR3 runs to 16 residues. In nucleotides, the CDR3 is TGTGCCAGCAGTTACCCCGGGACAGCGTACCAAGAGACCCAGTACTTC. Its protein product is CASSYPGTAYQETQYF.

This clonotype has more than one count but fewer than ten. The CDR3 bases are TGCAGTGCCGAGGGGACAGTCCAAGAGACCCAGTACTTC. It encodes CSAEGTVQETQYF. The rearrangement links TRBV20-1 to TRBJ2-5, with 7 bases lining up with TRBD1. V shed 6 bases and J 1 base; nucleotides not matched to a gene: 5. The CDR3 extends over 13 amino acids. The germline V gene has CDR1 DFQATT and CDR2 SNEGSKA (reference sequence).

This chain connects TRBV20-1 to TRBJ2-1, with TRBD1 as a possible D gene (6 bases). The CDR3 has 15 amino acids. Germline CDR1 DFQATT, CDR2 SNEGSKA (reference sequence). V was cut by 3 bases and J by 6 bases, with 18 bases left in between. CDR3 DNA sequence: TGCAGTGCTAGTCCCCAGGGTCTAGGGGGCAATGAGCAGTTCTTC. The encoded protein is CSASPQGLGGNEQFF.

The chain links TRBV15 to TRBJ1-2; a possible D gene is TRBD1 (5 bases). Trimming pared 1 base from V and 6 bases from J, leaving 18 bases between. There are 16 residues in the CDR3. In germline, CDR1 is LNHNV, CDR2 YYDKDF (reference sequence). CDR3 region: CATSRGGLQEGDGYTF. The CDR3, as DNA: TGTGCCACCAGCAGAGGGGGCCTACAGGAAGGAGATGGCTACACCTTC.

The chain couples TRBV6-5 to TRBJ2-7; D remains ambiguous. V lost 2 bases, J lost 4 bases, and 15 bases lay in between. Germline CDR1 is MNHEY and CDR2 is SVGAGI. The CDR3 has 15 residues. The DNA for the CDR3 is TGTGCCAGCAGTTACCCCATGATGGTCGGTTACGAGCAGTACTTC. This encodes CASSYPMMVGYEQYF.

The V and J genes are TRBV29-1 and TRBJ1-1; D gene unclear. This CDR3 contains 15 residues. Germline V gene data show CDR1 as SQVTM and CDR2 as ANQGSEA. Trimming stripped 6 bases from V and 6 bases from J, with 23 bases between. The DNA for the CDR3 is TGCAGCGTGGCTCCAGTAAGTTGGAGCCCCCCTGAAGCTTTCTTT. This codes for CSVAPVSWSPPEAFF. Supplemented by reference TRBV29-1 and TRBJ1-1, the full variable domain reads SAVISQKPSRDICQRGTSLTIQCQVDSQVTMMFWYRQQPGQSLTLIATANQGSEATYESGFVIDKFPISRPNLTFSTLTVSNMSPEDSSIYLCSVAPVSWSPPEAFFGQGTRLTVV.

V is TRBV27 and J is TRBJ1-2; a weak D match, TRBD1 (5 bases). V was clipped by 8 bases and J by 7 bases, with 17 bases between them. Germline V gene data show CDR1 as MNHEY and CDR2 as SMNVEV (reference sequence). This CDR3 contains 13 residues. The CDR3 is CASGLQAYSGYTF. The CDR3 nucleotides are TGTGCCAGCGGGCTACAGGCTTATTCTGGCTACACCTTC.

V is TRBV29-1 and J is TRBJ2-7; D gene uncertain. Per the germline V gene, CDR1 is SQVTM and CDR2 is ANQGSEA. The CDR3 has 11 residues. The ends were cut back, 0 bases at V and 9 bases at J, with 9 bases in the middle. The CDR3 DNA follows: TGCAGCGTTGAAGATCTTTCCGTGCAGTACTTC. Encoded protein: CSVEDLSVQYF.

This clonotype was seen only a few times. An end of the junction does not agree with germline; a read error may underlie this. The gene calls are TRBV7-6 and TRBJ2-1; 10 bases are a match to TRBD2. The CDR3 is 17 residues long. CDR1 is SGHVS, CDR2 FNYEAQ, per germline. CDR3: CASSVALAGGLLIEQFF. The CDR3 nucleotides are TGTGCCAGCAGCGTAGCATTAGCGGGGGGCCTCTTAATTGAGCAGTTCTTC.

This chain links TRBV24-1 with TRBJ1-2, with D perhaps TRBD1 (5 bases). Trimming took off 2 bases at V and 8 bases at J, with 20 bases between the two ends. Germline CDR1 and CDR2: KGHDR and SFDVKD. This CDR3 is 16 amino acids long. The CDR3 is CATSDYAGIEVEGYTF. For the CDR3, the DNA is TGTGCCACCAGTGATTATGCAGGGATCGAGGTCGAGGGCTACACCTTC.

V gene TRBV3-1 combines with J gene TRBJ2-5; D tentatively reads TRBD1 or TRBD2 (6 bases each). The CDR3 loop spans 17 amino acids. CDR1 is LGHDT, CDR2 YNNKEL, per germline (reference sequence). Trimming shortened V by 1 base and J by 3 bases, and 18 bases separated the two germline ends. The CDR3 DNA is TGTGCCAGCAGCCAAGGGGACCGGGAGAGGGGGGAAGAGACCCAGTACTTC. Translated, it gives CASSQGDRERGEETQYF.

V is TRBV5-1 and J is TRBJ2-7, with no clear D. CDR3 size: 13 residues. Germline-derived CDR1 and CDR2 are SGHRS and YFSETQ. V gave up 4 bases and J gave up 9 bases, with 17 bases separating them. The CDR3: CASSLIGTVGQYF. The CDR3 DNA reads TGCGCCAGCAGCCTTATAGGAACGGTCGGGCAGTACTTC.

The chain links TRBV29-1 to TRBJ2-1; 7 bases agree with TRBD1. The trim removed 6 bases at V and 0 bases at J, leaving 5 bases unmatched. The CDR3 has 14 residues. CDR1 and CDR2 (germline): SQVTM, ANQGSEA. The CDR3 DNA follows: TGCAGCGTGGTCAGGGGGTTCTCCTACAATGAGCAGTTCTTC. Amino acid sequence: CSVVRGFSYNEQFF.

The chain has TRBV4-3 and TRBJ2-7; 9 bases line up with TRBD2. This CDR3 spans 15 amino acids. V trimming: 0 bases; J trimming: 6 bases; junction bases outside the gene matches: 6. Germline loops: CDR1 LGHNA, CDR2 YSLEER. The CDR3: CASSQDRLAASEQYF. The CDR3 nucleotides read TGCGCCAGCAGCCAAGATCGACTAGCGGCTAGCGAGCAGTACTTC.

This clonotype has just a few counts. V usage is TRBV9 and J usage is TRBJ2-3; the D is unclear. V lost 0 bases and J 5 bases, leaving 7 bases between the germline ends. The CDR3 extends over 13 amino acids. Germline-derived CDR1 and CDR2 are SGDLS and YYNGEE. CDR3 sequence: CASSVEGGDTQYF. The CDR3 DNA sequence: TGTGCCAGCAGCGTAGAAGGCGGAGATACGCAGTATTTT.

This CDR3 reads CASSPGQGDPASEKLFF. In DNA form, the CDR3 reads TGCGCCAGCAGCCCGGGACAGGGGGACCCTGCAAGCGAAAAACTGTTTTTT. This rearrangement joins TRBV5-1 to TRBJ1-4; 11 bases line up with TRBD1. The germline V gene encodes CDR1 SGHRS and CDR2 YFSETQ. Trimming cost V 4 bases and J 8 bases; bases outside gene matches: 13. The CDR3 runs 17 residues.

The chain uses TRBV7-2 and TRBJ2-3; 12 bases are a match to TRBD2. There are 15 residues in the CDR3. Losses at the gene ends were 5 bases for V and 7 bases for J; bases not matched to a gene: 7. Per germline, CDR1 SGHTA and CDR2 FQGNSA. CDR3 sequence reads: CASSLTSGSMNTQYF. CDR3 coding DNA: TGTGCCAGCAGCCTGACTAGCGGGAGCATGAATACGCAGTATTTT.